This TCR beta chain comes out of a study of cytomegalovirus exposure and HLA in healthy donors. Of note for this clone: Its target is unknown.

Both 60 Vbeta primers and 13 Jbeta primers went into the PCR. The table came from immunoSEQ multiplex PCR; TCRdb's copy has only in-frame clones and leaves some out. Its clone listing holds some 70,000 clones. Germline CDR1 and CDR2: MNHNS and SASEGT. The CDR3 has 15 amino acids. Trimming stripped 5 bases from V and 5 bases from J, with 16 bases between. Broader study findings: Reports state that TCR beta sequences accurately predicted most subjects' HLA-A and HLA-B alleles. Later work showed greater clonal expansion in HLA-associated TCR beta chains than in equally common others.

The V and J genes are TRBV6-1 and TRBJ1-5; the D is unclear. Sequencing used PBMCs. The receptor's source is a boy younger than 18 in good health and CMV-seronegative. The CDR3 loop is CASSSWARKDQPQHF. For the CDR3, the DNA is TGTGCCAGCAGTTCATGGGCCAGGAAGGATCAGCCCCAGCATTTT.